These 14 T cell receptor beta chains were sequenced from one sample in a study of shared clonotypes between healthy human individuals. Naivety among CD8 cells was defined by CD45RO negativity and positive CCR7 selection, thereby excluding terminally differentiated effector memory CD45RA+ cells. TCRdb keeps only in-frame clones here, not all; method: immunoSEQ multiplex PCR. The sample has about 2 million clones; about 95% are singletons. Material for sequencing was naive CD8+ T cells sorted from blood. These receptors were taken from a man younger than 30 in good health.

The gene calls are TRBV30 and TRBJ2-2; no clear D gene. CDR1 and CDR2 (germline): GTSNPN, SVGIG (reference sequence). Trimming removed 2 bases from V and 6 bases from J, with 10 bases in between. This CDR3 spans 13 amino acids. The CDR3 bases are TGTGCCTGGAGTTTTATCTTCCCCGGGGAGCTGTTTTTT. It yields the protein CAWSFIFPGELFF.

CDR3 amino acids: CASSAFGADLQFF. The CDR3 DNA follows: TGTGCCAGCAGCGCATTTGGAGCGGATCTCCAGTTCTTC. The chain links TRBV2 to TRBJ2-1; the D gene is possibly TRBD2 (5 bases). The germline V and J ends were trimmed by 6 bases and 13 bases, with 19 bases remaining between them. Looked up from germline, CDR1 is SNHLY and CDR2 is FYNNEI. This CDR3 contains 13 residues.

The chain combines TRBV7-8 with TRBJ2-2; D uncertain. V was trimmed by 5 bases and J by 1 base, leaving 11 bases between them. The CDR3 has 15 amino acids. Germline V CDR1 and CDR2: SGHVS, FQNEAQ. The CDR3 bases are TGTGCCAGCAGCCCAGAATGGGGGAACACCGGGGAGCTGTTTTTT. As protein: CASSPEWGNTGELFF.

Note on this clone: In this CDR3 the conserved last residue, phenylalanine or tryptophan, is missing, so a read error is likely. The limits of the CDR3 on the DNA are not certain, so only TCRdb's listed CDR3 is given. J is TRBJ1-2 and V is TRBV27. Germline CDR1 MNHEY, CDR2 SMNVEV (reference sequence). The CDR3 is 13 residues long, counting both termini. CDR3 region: CASPVPGSPFFPV.

The chain recombines TRBV6-4 with TRBJ2-3; D unclear. This CDR3 has 15 residues. Germline CDR1 and CDR2: MRHNA and SNTAGT. Trimming shortened V by 3 bases and J by 4 bases, and 14 bases separated the two germline ends. CDR3: CASSELGSPPDTQYF. In nucleotides, the CDR3 is TGTGCCAGCAGTGAGTTGGGCTCCCCCCCAGATACGCAGTATTTT.

The chain has TRBV5-1 and TRBJ2-5; tentative D call: TRBD2 (5 bases). Germline lookup yields CDR1 SGHRS and CDR2 YFSETQ. The CDR3 covers 12 residues. The V gene lost 5 bases and the J gene lost 2 bases, with 7 bases spanning the gap. DNA of the CDR3: TGCGCCAGCAGGGGAGTACAAGAGACCCAGTACTTC. Protein product: CASRGVQETQYF.

The CDR3 region is CASSDLAGEYQETQYF. CDR3 bases: TGTGCCAGCAGCGATTTAGCGGGAGAGTACCAAGAGACCCAGTACTTC. V is TRBV7-8 and J is TRBJ2-5; TRBD2 matches 9 bases. The germline gives CDR1 SGHVS, CDR2 FQNEAQ. The CDR3 loop spans 16 amino acids. Losses at the gene ends were 5 bases for V and 0 bases for J; bases not matched to a gene: 7. The entire variable domain, with the rest obtained from reference TRBV7-8 and TRBJ2-5, is as follows: GAGVSQSPRYKVAKRGQDVALRCDPISGHVSLFWYQQALGQGPEFLTYFQNEAQLDKSGLPSDRFFAERPEGSVSTLKIQRTQQEDSAVYLCASSDLAGEYQETQYFGPGTRLLVL.

The CDR3 is CAISESGIQYGYTF. Written as DNA, the CDR3 is TGTGCCATCAGTGAGTCGGGCATTCAATATGGCTACACCTTC. The V gene is TRBV10-3, the J gene TRBJ1-2; D not certain. The CDR3 length is 14 residues. Germline V gene data show CDR1 as ENHRY and CDR2 as SYGVKD. Deletions cut 0 bases from V and 5 bases from J, with 10 bases between.

This chain links TRBV27 with TRBJ1-4, with TRBD1 matching over 7 bases. The CDR3 length is 14 residues. The V gene end was trimmed by 5 bases and the J gene end by 6 bases; junction bases not matched to a gene: 6. In germline, CDR1 is MNHEY, CDR2 SMNVEV (reference sequence). Written as DNA, the CDR3 is TGTGCCAGCAGTCCTCGGGACAGCTATGAAAAACTGTTTTTT. Its translation is CASSPRDSYEKLFF.

The genes are TRBV13 and TRBJ1-1; no reliable D call. Germline CDR1 PRHDT, CDR2 FYEKMQ (reference sequence). This CDR3 comprises 13 residues. Trimming removed 7 bases from V and 5 bases from J, with 14 bases in between. In nucleotides, the CDR3 is TGTGCCAGCACCCAGAGGGAAGGGACTGAAGCTTTCTTT. Translated, it gives CASTQREGTEAFF.

This sequence joins TRBV2 and TRBJ1-1, with a weak D call TRBD1 (6 bases). The CDR3 extends over 16 amino acids. V was cut by 6 bases and J by 0 bases, with 17 bases left in between. Germline-derived CDR1 and CDR2 are SNHLY and FYNNEI. CDR3 coding DNA: TGTGCCAGCAGCGAAAGGGGCAGGGGCTTGAACACTGAAGCTTTCTTT. Its protein is CASSERGRGLNTEAFF.

The V call is TRBV6-6, the J call TRBJ2-3; the match to TRBD1 covers 7 bases. Losses at the gene ends were 7 bases for V and 1 base for J; bases not matched to a gene: 2. The germline V gene encodes CDR1 MNHNY and CDR2 SVGAGI (reference sequence). The CDR3 consists of 13 residues. CDR3 nucleotide sequence: TGTGCCAGCACCGGGACAGGCACAGATACGCAGTATTTT. Its translation is CASTGTGTDTQYF.

The gene calls are TRBV6-1 and TRBJ2-3, with 11 nucleotides matching TRBD2. This CDR3 has 15 residues. Per the germline V gene, CDR1 is MNHNS and CDR2 is SASEGT. V lost 2 bases to trimming and J lost 6 bases; unmatched junction nucleotides: 4. The CDR3 DNA reads TGTGCCAGCAGTGAACTTAGCGGGGGGGCCGATACGCAGTATTTT. Translation gives CASSELSGGADTQYF.

The V call is TRBV7-8, the J call TRBJ2-7, with D hard to call. The germline gives CDR1 SGHVS, CDR2 FQNEAQ. CDR3 length equals 13 residues. Trimming took 1 base from V and 5 from J, leaving 9 bases between them. Here the CDR3 reads CASSLGRADEQYF. The CDR3 coding sequence is TGTGCCAGCAGCTTAGGTAGGGCCGACGAGCAGTACTTC. The whole variable domain, remainder taken from reference TRBV7-8 and TRBJ2-7, is GAGVSQSPRYKVAKRGQDVALRCDPISGHVSLFWYQQALGQGPEFLTYFQNEAQLDKSGLPSDRFFAERPEGSVSTLKIQRTQQEDSAVYLCASSLGRADEQYFGPGTRLTVT.